This T cell receptor beta chain is from a study of blood T cell repertoires in COVID-19. Study at large: Sources were T cells, B-cell-depleted T cells, or PBMCs; the material itself was cDNA or gDNA.

V dropped 1 base and J dropped 5; count of bases not matched to a gene: 8. The CDR3 totals 16 residues. The germline V gene encodes CDR1 MDHEN and CDR2 SYDVKM. Original processing methods: Reference gene primer amplification gave estimated nucleated cell counts. Clones were read by immunoSEQ multiplex PCR, and TCRdb kept only the in-frame ones, dropping some. Clonal size and the V and J genes are those of that table, whereas D and trimming came from the DNA. This table holds a few hundred thousand clones, 75% to 85% found once. The receptor was isolated from a woman aged 40 to 55 with acute COVID-19. What was sequenced was PBMCs or T cells enriched from blood (not recorded which). The chain couples TRBV28 to TRBJ2-5; 9 bases agree with TRBD2. This CDR3 reads CASSLSASGVIETQYF. The CDR3 DNA reads TGTGCCAGCAGTTTATCCGCTAGCGGGGTTATTGAGACCCAGTACTTC.